The present TCR beta chain was sequenced within a study of T cell responses to AZD1222 COVID-19 vaccine. Study results and limitations: At baseline, seropositivity was found in only six or seven AZD1222 recipients.

Trimming removed 2 bases at V and 4 bases at J, with 18 bases between. The CDR3 covers 16 residues. Germline CDR1 SGHDT, CDR2 YYEEEE. Profiled with immunoSEQ multiplex PCR; TCRdb holds only in-frame clones, not every one. The profile shows around 120,000 clones, around 94% of them singletons. This clone was detected once. Its specificity is not known. The receptor's source is an adult in good health. Source: peripheral blood, taken on day 0 of AZD1222 vaccination. This chain links TRBV5-6 with TRBJ1-1; TRBD1 might be the D (6 bases). The CDR3 coding sequence is TGTGCCAGCAGCTTATTCAGGGGCGAAGTGGGCACTGAAGCTTTCTTT. Its translation: CASSLFRGEVGTEAFF.